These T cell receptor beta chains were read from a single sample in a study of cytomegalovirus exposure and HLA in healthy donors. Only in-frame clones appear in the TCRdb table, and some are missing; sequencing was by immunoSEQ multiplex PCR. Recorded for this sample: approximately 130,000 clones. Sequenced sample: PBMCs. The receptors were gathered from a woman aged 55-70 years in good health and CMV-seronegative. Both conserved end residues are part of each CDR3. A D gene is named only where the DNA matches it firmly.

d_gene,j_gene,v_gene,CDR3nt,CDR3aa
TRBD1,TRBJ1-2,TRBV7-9,TGTGCCAGCAGCCGACAGGGGGCGAGGGGCTACACCTTC,CASSRQGARGYTF
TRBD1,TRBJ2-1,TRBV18,TGTGCCAGCTCACCACGGGACAGGGGTGGATACAATGAGCAGTTCTTC,CASSPRDRGGYNEQFF
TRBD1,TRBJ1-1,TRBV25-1,TGTGCCAGCCGCCGCCTGACAGGGTCCCCTGAAGCTTTCTTT,CASRRLTGSPEAFF
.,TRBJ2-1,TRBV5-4,TGTGCCAGCAGCTTGGACAGGAACAATGAGCAGTTCTTC,CASSLDRNNEQFF
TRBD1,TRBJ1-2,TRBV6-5,TGTGCCAGCAGTTACTCGGGGGGACAGGGAAACTATGGCTACACCTTC,CASSYSGGQGNYGYTF
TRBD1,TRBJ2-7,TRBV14,TGTGCCAGCAGCCGCGCCGGGACAGAATACGAGCAGTACTTC,CASSRAGTEYEQYF
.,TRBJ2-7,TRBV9,TGTGCCAGCAGCGTAGATGGGGGGATCTCCTACGAGCAGTACTTC,CASSVDGGISYEQYF
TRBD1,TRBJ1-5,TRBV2,TGTGCCAGCAGTTTATCGCAGGGGGCGGGAAATCAGCCCCAGCATTTT,CASSLSQGAGNQPQHF
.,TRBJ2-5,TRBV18,TGTGCCAGCTCGTCTACAGGGTACCATGAGCAGTACTTC,CASSSTGYHEQYF
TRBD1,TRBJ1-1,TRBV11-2,TGTGCCAGCAGCTTTGACAGGGAGACAACTGAAGCTTTCTTT,CASSFDRETTEAFF
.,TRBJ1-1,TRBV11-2,TGTGCCAGCAGTTTTCAGGACACTGAAGCTTTCTTT,CASSFQDTEAFF
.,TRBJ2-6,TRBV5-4,TGTGCCAGCAGCTTGGGCTTTCGGGATACGGCCAACGTCCTGACTTTC,CASSLGFRDTANVLTF
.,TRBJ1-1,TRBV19,TGTGCCAGTGCCCCCAGGGCCACGAACACTGAAGCTTTCTTT,CASAPRATNTEAFF
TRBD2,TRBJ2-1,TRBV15,TGTGCCACCAGCTACACTAGCGGCTCCTACAATGAGCAGTTCTTC,CATSYTSGSYNEQFF
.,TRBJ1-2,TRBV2,TGTGCCAGCAGTGGGGCAGGGACTATCTATGGCTACACCTTC,CASSGAGTIYGYTF
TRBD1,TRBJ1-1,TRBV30,TGTGCCTGGAGTGGGAGAGGGGGCGCCTGGAACACTGAAGCTTTCTTT,CAWSGRGGAWNTEAFF
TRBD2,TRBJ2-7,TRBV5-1,TGCGCCAGCAGCTTACCGACTAGCGGGAGGGCCAGGGCAACCTACGAGCAGTACTTC,CASSLPTSGRARATYEQYF
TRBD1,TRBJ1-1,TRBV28,TGTGCCAGCAGTCGCCGAGGGGACAGGGCTTTCTTT,CASSRRGDRAFF
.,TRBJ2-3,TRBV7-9,TGTGCCAGCAGCTTATTGTCCCTTCGAGATACGCAGTATTTT,CASSLLSLRDTQYF
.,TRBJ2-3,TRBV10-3,TGTGCCATCAGTGAGCAGGGGACAGATACGCAGTATTTT,CAISEQGTDTQYF
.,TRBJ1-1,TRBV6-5,TGTGCCAGCAGTTACTCATACATCGGGGACACTGAAGCTTTCTTT,CASSYSYIGDTEAFF
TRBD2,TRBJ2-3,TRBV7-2,TGTGCCAGCAGCCCGTGGGCGGGAGGTTCGGATACGCAGTATTTT,CASSPWAGGSDTQYF
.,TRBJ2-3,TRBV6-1,TGTGCCACCGACTGGCCCGCAGATACGCAGTATTTT,CATDWPADTQYF
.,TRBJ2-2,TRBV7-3,TGTGCCAGCAGCTTAAACTCCGCCCGAAACACCGGGGAGCTGTTTTTT,CASSLNSARNTGELFF
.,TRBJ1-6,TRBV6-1,TGTGCCAGCAGTGAATCGAGCTCCTATAATTCACCCCTCCACTTT,CASSESSSYNSPLHF
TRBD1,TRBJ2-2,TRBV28,TGTGCCAGCAGCCCCGGGACAGGGGCGTCCGGGGAGCTGTTTTTT,CASSPGTGASGELFF
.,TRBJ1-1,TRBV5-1,TGCGCCAGCAGCCCGGGCTACAGGGACCCTGAAGCTTTCTTT,CASSPGYRDPEAFF
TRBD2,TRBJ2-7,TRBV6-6,TGTGCCAGCAGCCTACTAGCGGGATCTGATGAGCAGTACTTC,CASSLLAGSDEQYF
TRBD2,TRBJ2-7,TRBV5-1,TGCGCCAGCAGCCCCCGGGGGGGAACCTACGAGCAGTACTTC,CASSPRGGTYEQYF
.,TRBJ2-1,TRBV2,TGTGCCAGCCCACAACCGAGGTCCTACAATGAGCAGTTCTTC,CASPQPRSYNEQFF
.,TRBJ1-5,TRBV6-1,TGTGCCAGCAGTGAAGTGTTGGGGGCTCAGCCCCAGCATTTT,CASSEVLGAQPQHF
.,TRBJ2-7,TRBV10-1,TGCGCCAGCAGTGAGTCGACGGGTTACGAGCAGTACTTC,CASSESTGYEQYF
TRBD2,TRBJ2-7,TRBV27,TGTGCCAGCAGTCTGTCACTAGCGGGAGCCTACGAGCAGTACTTC,CASSLSLAGAYEQYF
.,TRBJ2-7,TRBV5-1,TGCGCCAGCAGCTTTCAAACAGGCATCTCCTACGAGCAGTACTTC,CASSFQTGISYEQYF
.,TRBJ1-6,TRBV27,TGTGCCAGCAGTTTAAAATGGACACAGTTTAATTCACCCCTCCACTTT,CASSLKWTQFNSPLHF
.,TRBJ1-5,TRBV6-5,TGTGCCAGCAGTACACACAGGGACAATCAGCCCCAGCATTTT,CASSTHRDNQPQHF
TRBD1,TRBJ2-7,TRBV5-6,TGTGCCAGCAGCTTGGCCCAGGGGGCCTACGAGCAGTACTTC,CASSLAQGAYEQYF
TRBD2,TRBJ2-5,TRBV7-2,TGTGCCAGCAGCTTAGTAGCCGGGGGGCAGTACTTC,CASSLVAGGQYF
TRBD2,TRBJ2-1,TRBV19,TGTGCCAGTAGGGGTTTAAGGGGGTTAGGGACTAGCGGGAGGGCCATCAACAATGAGCAGTTCTTC,CASRGLRGLGTSGRAINNEQFF
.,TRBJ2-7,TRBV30,TGTGCCTGGAGTCCGTATGGGACTCGAGCCTACGAGCAGTACTTC,CAWSPYGTRAYEQYF
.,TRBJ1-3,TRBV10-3,TGTGCCATCAGTGACCCCGCGACTTCCTCTGGAAACACCATATATTTT,CAISDPATSSGNTIYF
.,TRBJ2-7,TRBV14,TGTGCCAGCAGCCAAGCACAACAGGCCTACGAGCAGTACTTC,CASSQAQQAYEQYF
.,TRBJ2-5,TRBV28,TGTGCCAGCAGTTTCAGAAAAGAGACCCAGTACTTC,CASSFRKETQYF
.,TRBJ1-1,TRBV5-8,TGTGCCAGCAGCTTAAGGGGGTTGAGCACTGAAGCTTTCTTT,CASSLRGLSTEAFF
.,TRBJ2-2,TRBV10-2,TGCGCCACCAACGTGACAGCGAACACCGGGGAGCTGTTTTTT,CATNVTANTGELFF
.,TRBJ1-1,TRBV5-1,TGCGCCAGCAGCTTGGGAGAGGGGGACACTGAAGCTTTCTTT,CASSLGEGDTEAFF
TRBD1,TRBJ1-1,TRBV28,TGTGCCAGCAGGGAGATACAGGGGGCGAACACTGAAGCTTTCTTT,CASREIQGANTEAFF
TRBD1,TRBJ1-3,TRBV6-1,TGTGCCAGCAGTGACCCGGGACAGGACTCTGGAAACACCATATATTTT,CASSDPGQDSGNTIYF
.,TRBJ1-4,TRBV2,TGTGCCAGCAGCTCACAGGGTAATGAAAAACTGTTTTTT,CASSSQGNEKLFF
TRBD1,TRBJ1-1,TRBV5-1,TGCGCCAGCAGCTCGACAGGGACGAACACTGAAGCTTTCTTT,CASSSTGTNTEAFF
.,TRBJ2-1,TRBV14,TGTGCCAGCAGCCCCATGACAGTTAACAATGAGCAGTTCTTC,CASSPMTVNNEQFF
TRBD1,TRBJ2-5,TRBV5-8,TGTGCCAGCAGCCCATACGACAGGGCGGTTGAAGAGACCCAGTACTTC,CASSPYDRAVEETQYF
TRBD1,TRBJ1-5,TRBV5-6,TGTGCCAGCAGCCCATGGGACAGGGGTGGTCAGCCCCAGCATTTT,CASSPWDRGGQPQHF
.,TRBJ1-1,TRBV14,TGTGCCAGCAGCCAAGTAACAGGGCGATTCACTGAAGCTTTCTTT,CASSQVTGRFTEAFF
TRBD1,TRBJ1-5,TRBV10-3,TGTGCCATCAACCAAGACAGGGCAAGTCAGCCCCAGCATTTT,CAINQDRASQPQHF